This T cell receptor beta chain was sequenced during a study of CXCR3-negative and CXCR3-positive naive CD8 T cells. General study points: TRB CDR3s of CXCR3-positive naive cells were more hydrophobic than those of CXCR3-negative naive cells. Most assays used freshly isolated PBMCs, as cryopreservation partially reduced CXCR3.

Every individual CD8+ T cell subset underwent sorting in triplicate at 270,000 or so cells apiece. In the case of this clonotype: Its antigen is still unknown.

UMI labels and 5' RACE were used to prepare the TRB cDNA libraries. From the 5' RACE reads, TCRdb lists one entry per CDR3 protein and no DNA. Its listing shows more than 75,000 distinct CDR3 sequences. Germline V gene lookup returns CDR1 SGHVS and CDR2 FNYEAQ. The CDR3 sequence is 18 residues long. This TCR was recovered from a human donor in good health. Some clones in this sample may be carry-over from other donors' samples. This rearrangement joins TRBV7-6 to TRBJ2-1; TCRdb proposes TRBD1, but this gene call is untestable without DNA. The source material was naive CXCR3+ CD8+ T cells from blood. Subset defined: CD45RO-CCR7+CD27+CD95- naive CD8+ T cells expressing CXCR3 (TNR3+). The CDR3 here is CASSLALAGQSSYNEQFF.